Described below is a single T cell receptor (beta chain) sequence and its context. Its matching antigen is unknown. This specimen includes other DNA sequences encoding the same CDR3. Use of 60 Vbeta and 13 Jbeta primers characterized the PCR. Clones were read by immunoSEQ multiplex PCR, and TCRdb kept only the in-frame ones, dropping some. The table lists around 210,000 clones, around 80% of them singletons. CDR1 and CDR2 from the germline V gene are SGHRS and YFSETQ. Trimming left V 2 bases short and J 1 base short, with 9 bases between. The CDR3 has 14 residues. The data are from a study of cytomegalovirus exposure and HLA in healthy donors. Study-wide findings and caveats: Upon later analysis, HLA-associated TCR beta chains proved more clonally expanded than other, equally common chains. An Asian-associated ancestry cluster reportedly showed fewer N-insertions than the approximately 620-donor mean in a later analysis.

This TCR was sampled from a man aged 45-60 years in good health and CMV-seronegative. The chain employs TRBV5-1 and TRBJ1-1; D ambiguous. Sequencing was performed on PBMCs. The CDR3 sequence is CASSLIGRNTEAFF. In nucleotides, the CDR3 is TGCGCCAGCAGCTTAATCGGGAGGAACACTGAAGCTTTCTTT.